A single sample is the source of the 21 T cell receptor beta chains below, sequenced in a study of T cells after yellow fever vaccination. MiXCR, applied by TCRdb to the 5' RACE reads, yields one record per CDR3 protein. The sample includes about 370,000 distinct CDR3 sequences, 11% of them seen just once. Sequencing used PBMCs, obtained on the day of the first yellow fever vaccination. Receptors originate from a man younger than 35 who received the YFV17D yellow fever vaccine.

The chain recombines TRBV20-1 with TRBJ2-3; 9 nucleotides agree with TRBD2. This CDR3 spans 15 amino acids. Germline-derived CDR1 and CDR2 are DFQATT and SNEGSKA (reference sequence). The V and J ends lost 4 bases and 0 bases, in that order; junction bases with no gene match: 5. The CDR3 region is CSANVAGGSTDTQYF. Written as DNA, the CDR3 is TGCAGTGCTAACGTGGCGGGGGGGAGCACAGATACGCAGTATTTT.

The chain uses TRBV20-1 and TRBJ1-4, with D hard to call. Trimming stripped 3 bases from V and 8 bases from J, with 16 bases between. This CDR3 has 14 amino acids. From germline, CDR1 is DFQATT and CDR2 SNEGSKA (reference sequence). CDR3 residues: CSARDPGDREKLFF. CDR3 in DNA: TGCAGTGCTAGGGACCCCGGGGATCGGGAAAAACTGTTTTTT.

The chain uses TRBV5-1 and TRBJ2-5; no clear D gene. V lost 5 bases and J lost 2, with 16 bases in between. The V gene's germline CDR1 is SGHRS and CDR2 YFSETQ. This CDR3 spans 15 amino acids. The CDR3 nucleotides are TGCGCCAGCAGAACTGGGCGGCCTTCACAAGAGACCCAGTACTTC. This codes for CASRTGRPSQETQYF.

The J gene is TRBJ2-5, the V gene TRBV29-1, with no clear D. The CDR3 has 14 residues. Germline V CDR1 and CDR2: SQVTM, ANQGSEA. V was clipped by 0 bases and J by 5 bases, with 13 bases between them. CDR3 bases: TGCAGCGTTGAAGAACTGTTGGTCGGGGAGACCCAGTACTTC. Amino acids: CSVEELLVGETQYF.

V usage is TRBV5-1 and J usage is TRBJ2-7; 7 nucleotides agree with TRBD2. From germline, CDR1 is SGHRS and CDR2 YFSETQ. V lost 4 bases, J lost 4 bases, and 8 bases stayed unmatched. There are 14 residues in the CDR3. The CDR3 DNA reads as TGCGCCAGCAGCAAAGGGGACGGGGGGTACGAGCAGTACGTC. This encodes CASSKGDGGYEQYV.

The CDR3 DNA sequence: TGCAGCGTTGACAGGGGTTATGAGCAGTTCTTC. Its translation is CSVDRGYEQFF. J is TRBJ2-1 and V is TRBV29-1; a weak D match, TRBD1 (6 bases). The germline V gene encodes CDR1 SQVTM and CDR2 ANQGSEA. Trimming stripped 3 bases from V and 8 bases from J, with 8 bases between. The CDR3 covers 11 residues.

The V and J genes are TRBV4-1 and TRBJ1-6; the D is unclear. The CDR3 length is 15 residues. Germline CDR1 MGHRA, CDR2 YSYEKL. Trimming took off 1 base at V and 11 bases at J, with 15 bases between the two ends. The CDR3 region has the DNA TGCGCCAGCAGCCAAGGGAGGGCACCGATGACACCCCTCCACTTT. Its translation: CASSQGRAPMTPLHF.

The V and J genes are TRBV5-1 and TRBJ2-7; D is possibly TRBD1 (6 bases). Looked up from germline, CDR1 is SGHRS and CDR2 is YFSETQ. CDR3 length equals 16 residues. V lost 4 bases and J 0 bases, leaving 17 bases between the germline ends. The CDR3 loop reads CASSTFDETGSYEQYF. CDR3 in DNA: TGCGCCAGCAGCACCTTCGACGAGACAGGCTCCTACGAGCAGTACTTC.

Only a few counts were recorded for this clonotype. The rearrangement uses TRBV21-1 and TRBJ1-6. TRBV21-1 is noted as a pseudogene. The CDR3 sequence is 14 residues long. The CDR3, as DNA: TGTGCCTGCTGCAGGGGGAGGCTTACTTCACCCCTCCACTTT. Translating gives CACCRGRLTSPLHF.

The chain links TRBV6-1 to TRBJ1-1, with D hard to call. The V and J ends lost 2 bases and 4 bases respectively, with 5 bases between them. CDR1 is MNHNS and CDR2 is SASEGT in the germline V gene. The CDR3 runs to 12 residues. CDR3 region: CASSEFLTEAFF. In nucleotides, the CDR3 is TGTGCCAGCAGTGAATTCCTCACTGAAGCTTTCTTT.

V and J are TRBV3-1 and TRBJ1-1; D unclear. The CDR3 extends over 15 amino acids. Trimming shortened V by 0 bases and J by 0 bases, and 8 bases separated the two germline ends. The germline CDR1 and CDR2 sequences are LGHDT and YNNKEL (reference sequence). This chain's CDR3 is CASSQEGWMNTEAFF. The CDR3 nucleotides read TGTGCCAGCAGCCAAGAGGGTTGGATGAACACTGAAGCTTTCTTT.

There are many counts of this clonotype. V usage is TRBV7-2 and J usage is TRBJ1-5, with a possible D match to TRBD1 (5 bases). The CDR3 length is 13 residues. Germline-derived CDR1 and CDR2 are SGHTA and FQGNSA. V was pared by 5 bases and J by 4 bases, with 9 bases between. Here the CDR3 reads CASSVQVNQPQHF. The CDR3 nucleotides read TGTGCCAGCAGCGTACAGGTGAATCAGCCCCAGCATTTT.

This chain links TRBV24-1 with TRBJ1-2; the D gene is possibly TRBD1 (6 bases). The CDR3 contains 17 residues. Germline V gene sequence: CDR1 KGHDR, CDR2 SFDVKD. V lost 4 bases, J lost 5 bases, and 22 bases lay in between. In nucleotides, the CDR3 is TGTGCCACCAGTGACTCCCGACCACAGGGCGGATCGTATGGCTACACCTTC. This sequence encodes CATSDSRPQGGSYGYTF.

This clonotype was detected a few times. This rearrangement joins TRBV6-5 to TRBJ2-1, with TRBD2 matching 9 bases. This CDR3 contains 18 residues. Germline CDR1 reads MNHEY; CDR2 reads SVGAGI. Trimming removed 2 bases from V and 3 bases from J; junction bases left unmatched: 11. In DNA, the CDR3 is TGTGCCAGCAGTTACCCGTCAACAAGCGGGGGGCTCTACAATGAGCAGTTCTTC. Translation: CASSYPSTSGGLYNEQFF.

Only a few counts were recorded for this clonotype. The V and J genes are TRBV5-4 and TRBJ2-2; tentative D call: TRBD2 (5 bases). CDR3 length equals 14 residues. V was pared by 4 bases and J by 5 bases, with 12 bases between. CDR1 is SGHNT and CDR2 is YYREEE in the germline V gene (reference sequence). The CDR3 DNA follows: TGTGCCAGCAGCCCAGGACTTCGTACCGGGGAGCTGTTTTTT. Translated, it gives CASSPGLRTGELFF. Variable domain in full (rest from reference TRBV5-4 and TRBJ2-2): ETGVTQSPTHLIKTRGQQVTLRCSSQSGHNTVSWYQQALGQGPQFIFQYYREEENGRGNFPPRFSGLQFPNYSSELNVNALELDDSALYLCASSPGLRTGELFFGEGSRLTVL.

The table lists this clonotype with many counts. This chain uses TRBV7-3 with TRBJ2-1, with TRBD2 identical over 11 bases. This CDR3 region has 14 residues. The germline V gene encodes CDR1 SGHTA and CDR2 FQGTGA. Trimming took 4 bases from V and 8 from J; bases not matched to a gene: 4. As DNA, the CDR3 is TGTGCCAGCAGCTCTGGACTAGCGGGCGATGAGCAGTTCTTC. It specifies CASSSGLAGDEQFF. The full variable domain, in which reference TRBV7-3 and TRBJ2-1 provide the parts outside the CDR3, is GAGVSQTPSNKVTEKGKYVELRCDPISGHTALYWYRQSLGQGPEFLIYFQGTGAADDSGLPNDRFFAVRPEGSVSTLKIQRTERGDSAVYLCASSSGLAGDEQFFGPGTRLTVL.

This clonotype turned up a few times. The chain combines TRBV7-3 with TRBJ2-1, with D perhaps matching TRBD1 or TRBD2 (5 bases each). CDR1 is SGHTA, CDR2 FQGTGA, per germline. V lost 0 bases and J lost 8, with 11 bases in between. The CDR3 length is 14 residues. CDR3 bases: TGTGCCAGCAGCTTAACCGGGGCTGGGGATGAGCAGTTCTTC. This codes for CASSLTGAGDEQFF. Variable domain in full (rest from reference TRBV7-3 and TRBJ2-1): GAGVSQTPSNKVTEKGKYVELRCDPISGHTALYWYRQSLGQGPEFLIYFQGTGAADDSGLPNDRFFAVRPEGSVSTLKIQRTERGDSAVYLCASSLTGAGDEQFFGPGTRLTVL.

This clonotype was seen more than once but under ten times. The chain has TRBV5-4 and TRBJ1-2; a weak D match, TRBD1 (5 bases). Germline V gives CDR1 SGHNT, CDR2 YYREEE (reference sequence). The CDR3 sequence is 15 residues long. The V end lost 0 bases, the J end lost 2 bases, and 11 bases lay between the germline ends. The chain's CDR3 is CASSLAGPINYGYTF. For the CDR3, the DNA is TGTGCCAGCAGCTTGGCGGGGCCGATCAACTATGGCTACACCTTC.

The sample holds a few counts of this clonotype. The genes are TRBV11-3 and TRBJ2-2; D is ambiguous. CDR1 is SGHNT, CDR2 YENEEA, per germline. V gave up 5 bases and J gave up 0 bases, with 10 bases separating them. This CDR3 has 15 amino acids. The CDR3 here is CASSEPGSNTGELFF. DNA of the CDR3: TGTGCCAGCAGCGAACCAGGTTCGAACACCGGGGAGCTGTTTTTT.

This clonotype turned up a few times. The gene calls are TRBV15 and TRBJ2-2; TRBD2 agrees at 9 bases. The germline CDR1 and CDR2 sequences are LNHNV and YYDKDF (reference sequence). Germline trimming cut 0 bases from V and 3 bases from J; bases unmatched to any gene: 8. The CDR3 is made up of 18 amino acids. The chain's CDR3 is CATSREAGLAVDTGELFF. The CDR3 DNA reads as TGTGCCACCAGCAGAGAGGCGGGACTAGCAGTCGACACCGGGGAGCTGTTTTTT.

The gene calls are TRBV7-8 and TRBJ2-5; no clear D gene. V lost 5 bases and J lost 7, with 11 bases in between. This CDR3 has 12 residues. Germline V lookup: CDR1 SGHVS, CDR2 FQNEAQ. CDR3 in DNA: TGTGCCAGCAGCCTAAGTTGGGGGACCCAGTACTTC. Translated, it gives CASSLSWGTQYF.